The 18 T cell receptor beta chains given below trace back to one sample, sequenced in a study of identical twins. TCRdb fed the 5' RACE reads into MiXCR, producing one record per CDR3 protein. Among around 510,000 distinct CDR3 sequences listed, 13% to 15% were seen once. These data also featured in a second study, about yellow fever vaccine responses in identical twins.

The sequencing sample was made of CD4+ T cells sorted from blood. These receptors all come from a woman between 18 and 29 years old in good health.

The J gene is TRBJ2-5, the V gene TRBV3-1; 15 bases agree with TRBD2. V trimming: 3 bases; J trimming: 3 bases; junction bases outside the gene matches: 5. The CDR3 covers 17 residues. Germline CDR1 is LGHDT and CDR2 is YNNKEL (reference sequence). In DNA form, the CDR3 reads TGTGCCAGCAGCCAGAGGACTAGCGGGAGGGGGAAAGAGACCCAGTACTTC. It yields the protein CASSQRTSGRGKETQYF.

This clonotype has just a few counts. V gene TRBV9 combines with J gene TRBJ2-3; TRBD1 agrees at 11 bases. The CDR3 has 15 residues. CDR1 SGDLS and CDR2 YYNGEE come from the germline V gene. With V trimmed by 3 bases and J by 6 bases, 6 bases remained unmatched. DNA for the CDR3: TGTGCCAGCAGCGCCCGGACAGGGGGCTCGGATACGCAGTATTTT. Its translation: CASSARTGGSDTQYF.

Only a few counts were recorded for this clonotype. The V and J genes are TRBV7-2 and TRBJ1-4; no clear D. Germline-derived CDR1 and CDR2 are SGHTA and FQGNSA. This CDR3 is built from 16 residues. The V end was cut by 1 base, the J end by 1 base, with 10 bases between. The CDR3 reads CASSLEGSRTNEKLFF. As DNA, the CDR3 is TGTGCCAGCAGCTTAGAGGGATCTCGAACTAATGAAAAACTGTTTTTT.

The rearrangement uses TRBV24-1 and TRBJ2-2; TRBD1 aligns across 7 bases. V trimming: 8 bases; J trimming: 3 bases; junction bases outside the gene matches: 5. Looked up from germline, CDR1 is KGHDR and CDR2 is SFDVKD. CDR3 length equals 14 residues. This CDR3 is CATKVGTDTGELFF. The CDR3 region has the DNA TGTGCCACCAAGGTTGGGACAGACACCGGGGAGCTGTTTTTT.

The chain carries TRBV11-2 and TRBJ2-3; 15 bases map to TRBD2. V dropped 4 bases and J dropped 0; count of bases not matched to a gene: 5. From germline, CDR1 is SGHAT and CDR2 FQNNGV. This CDR3 has 18 amino acids. CDR3 in amino acids: CASSWTSGGGRSTDTQYF. Written as DNA, the CDR3 is TGTGCCAGCAGCTGGACTAGCGGGGGGGGTAGGAGCACAGATACGCAGTATTTT. The variable domain in full, with the rest retrieved from reference TRBV11-2 and TRBJ2-3, is EAGVAQSPRYKIIEKRQSVAFWCNPISGHATLYWYQQILGQGPKLLIQFQNNGVVDDSQLPKDRFSAERLKGVDSTLKIQPAKLEDSAVYLCASSWTSGGGRSTDTQYFGPGTRLTVL.

A few counts support this clonotype. The chain employs TRBV3-1 and TRBJ2-2; TRBD2 might be the D (5 bases). V lost 6 bases and J 10 bases, leaving 12 bases between the germline ends. In germline, CDR1 is LGHDT, CDR2 YNNKEL (reference sequence). The CDR3 consists of 12 residues. CDR3 sequence (DNA): TGTGCCAGCAGTACAATCGGGGAGGAGCTGTTTTTT. This encodes CASSTIGEELFF. Complete variable domain (other parts from reference TRBV3-1 and TRBJ2-2): DTAVSQTPKYLVTQMGNDKSIKCEQNLGHDTMYWYKQDSKKFLKIMFSYNNKELIINETVPNRFSPKSPDKAHLNLHINSLELGDSAVYFCASSTIGEELFFGEGSRLTVL.

The chain's CDR3 is CASSETGGKLFF. CDR3 sequence (DNA): TGTGCCAGCAGCGAGACCGGGGGAAAACTGTTTTTT. V and J are TRBV4-2 and TRBJ1-4, with D possibly TRBD1 on 5 matching bases. The germline V and J ends were trimmed by 5 bases and 10 bases, with 11 bases remaining between them. Germline CDR1 reads LGHNA; CDR2 reads YNFKEQ. CDR3 length: 12 residues.

This clonotype came up a few times. The V and J genes are TRBV5-1 and TRBJ2-1; 10 nucleotides match TRBD1. V trimming: 3 bases; J trimming: 7 bases; junction bases outside the gene matches: 10. CDR3 length: 16 amino acids. Germline-derived CDR1 and CDR2 are SGHRS and YFSETQ. CDR3 loop: CASSSSGTGVGNEQFF. CDR3 nucleotides: TGCGCCAGCAGCTCTTCCGGGACAGGGGTTGGGAATGAGCAGTTCTTC.

The chain recombines TRBV20-1 with TRBJ1-1, with a possible D match to TRBD1 (6 bases). Germline lookup yields CDR1 DFQATT and CDR2 SNEGSKA (reference sequence). Trimming took 3 bases from V and 0 from J, leaving 17 bases between them. There are 16 residues in the CDR3. The CDR3 DNA is TGCAGTGCTAGCTTTAACAGGGCGTCTGTGAACACTGAAGCTTTCTTT. This gives the protein CSASFNRASVNTEAFF.

The chain combines TRBV20-1 with TRBJ2-5; D may be TRBD2 (6 bases). Germline V gene sequence: CDR1 DFQATT, CDR2 SNEGSKA (reference sequence). CDR3 length: 14 amino acids. V was cut by 3 bases and J by 2 bases, with 13 bases left in between. The CDR3 nucleotides read TGCAGTGCTAGTAGCGGCAACTTACAAGAGACCCAGTACTTC. It encodes CSASSGNLQETQYF.

This clonotype has only a few counts. The rearrangement joins TRBV7-2 to TRBJ2-2, with 13 bases lining up with TRBD2. The CDR3 is 17 residues long. Per the germline V gene, CDR1 is SGHTA and CDR2 is FQGNSA. With V trimmed by 5 bases and J by 3 bases, 6 bases remained unmatched. The CDR3, as DNA: TGTGCCAGCAGCACACTAGCGGGGGGGCGGTACACCGGGGAGCTGTTTTTT. It is translated as CASSTLAGGRYTGELFF.

The chain has TRBV7-8 and TRBJ2-7; TRBD2 agrees at 8 bases. The CDR3 has 18 residues. V dropped 5 bases and J dropped 2; count of bases not matched to a gene: 17. From germline, CDR1 is SGHVS and CDR2 FQNEAQ. The CDR3 DNA is TGTGCCAGCAGCCGACGTAGCCGGGAGGGCCCCACCACCTACGAGCAGTACTTC. This codes for CASSRRSREGPTTYEQYF. Together with reference TRBV7-8 and TRBJ2-7, the CDR3 gives the full variable domain: GAGVSQSPRYKVAKRGQDVALRCDPISGHVSLFWYQQALGQGPEFLTYFQNEAQLDKSGLPSDRFFAERPEGSVSTLKIQRTQQEDSAVYLCASSRRSREGPTTYEQYFGPGTRLTVT.

This clonotype appeared a few times. The chain is built from TRBV29-1 and TRBJ2-5; D not certain. The CDR3 is 12 residues long. Between the trimmed V and J ends, which lost 2 bases and 8 bases, there was a span of 12 bases. In germline, CDR1 is SQVTM, CDR2 ANQGSEA. The CDR3 sequence is CSVELGLITQYF. The DNA of the CDR3 is TGCAGCGTTGAACTGGGCCTGATAACCCAGTACTTC.

This clonotype has more than one count but fewer than ten. This chain uses TRBV2 with TRBJ2-7, with 7 bases identical to TRBD1. The CDR3 contains 11 residues. V trimming: 10 bases; J trimming: 2 bases; junction bases outside the gene matches: 2. Germline-derived CDR1 and CDR2 are SNHLY and FYNNEI. Here the CDR3 DNA reads TGTGCCACCGGACAGGCCTACGAGCAGTACTTC. It specifies CATGQAYEQYF.

The V call is TRBV12-3 or TRBV12-4, the J call TRBJ1-5, with 7 bases fitting TRBD1. This CDR3 is built from 14 residues. V lost 6 bases, J lost 3 bases, and 5 bases stayed unmatched. The CDR3 DNA follows: TGTGCCAGCAGACGGACAGGAGTCAATCAGCCCCAGCATTTT. Translating it yields CASRRTGVNQPQHF.

The chain couples TRBV30 to TRBJ2-1, with D perhaps assigned TRBD1 or TRBD2 (5 bases each). Germline assignment: CDR1 GTSNPN and CDR2 SVGIG (reference sequence). The CDR3 is 12 residues long. The V end lost 5 bases, the J end lost 10 bases, and 15 bases lay between the germline ends. The CDR3 DNA is TGTGCCTGGGGGGCGGGCGGTAGCGAGCAGTTCTTC. It encodes CAWGAGGSEQFF.

The chain couples TRBV6-1 to TRBJ2-3, with D unresolved. The CDR3 loop spans 13 amino acids. Germline lookup yields CDR1 MNHNS and CDR2 SASEGT. Trimming shortened V by 7 bases and J by 6 bases, and 14 bases separated the two germline ends. This CDR3 is CASNPPGRDTQYF. The CDR3 DNA sequence: TGTGCCAGCAACCCCCCGGGCCGTGATACGCAGTATTTT.

This clonotype was seen many times. Germline and junction disagree at one end, which may indicate a read error. The chain couples TRBV5-1 to TRBJ2-7; 16 nucleotides agree with TRBD2. The CDR3 length is 15 residues. Germline V lookup: CDR1 SGHRS, CDR2 YFSETQ. CDR3 sequence (DNA): TGCGCCAGCAGCTCGGGACTAGCGGGGGGGCATGAGCAATACTTC. The encoded protein is CASSSGLAGGHEQYF.